A single sample gave rise to the 30 T cell receptor beta chains below, sequenced in a study of patients and donors after allogeneic stem cell transplantation. TCRdb ran MiXCR on the RT-PCR reads and lists one entry per CDR3 protein. In the table there are 920,000 or so distinct CDR3 sequences, under 20% of which are singletons. The specimen sequenced was blood, either unsorted or a sorted T cell fraction (not recorded which). These receptors came from a human donor who was either an allogeneic HSCT recipient or a stem cell or donor lymphocyte infusion donor (not recorded which). It is not recorded whose cells these are; they may come from a transplant donor.

The CDR3 spells CASSDESYNEQFF. CDR3 coding DNA: TGCGCCAGCAGCGATGAATCCTACAATGAGCAGTTCTTC. The chain links TRBV4-3 to TRBJ2-1; D call uncertain. This CDR3 is 13 amino acids long. Germline values: CDR1 LGHNA, CDR2 YSLEER. Trimming took off 5 bases at V and 1 base at J, with 6 bases between the two ends.

V is TRBV6-5 and J is TRBJ1-4; the D is unclear. V was pared by 0 bases and J by 0 bases, with 5 bases between. CDR3 length equals 15 residues. The germline CDR1 and CDR2 sequences are MNHEY and SVGAGI. The CDR3 DNA sequence: TGTGCCAGCAGTTACTCGAGCGCAACTAATGAAAAACTGTTTTTT. This translates into CASSYSSATNEKLFF.

This clonotype was seen a few times. The rearrangement uses TRBV3-1 and TRBJ1-1; the match to TRBD1 covers 10 bases. The length of the CDR3 is 16 residues. The V gene's germline CDR1 is LGHDT and CDR2 YNNKEL (reference sequence). The trim removed 0 bases at V and 0 bases at J, leaving 1 base unmatched. The CDR3 bases are TGTGCCAGCAGCCAAGAGACAGGGGGCGTGAACACTGAAGCTTTCTTT. It yields the protein CASSQETGGVNTEAFF. Full variable domain (remainder filled in from reference TRBV3-1 and TRBJ1-1): DTAVSQTPKYLVTQMGNDKSIKCEQNLGHDTMYWYKQDSKKFLKIMFSYNNKELIINETVPNRFSPKSPDKAHLNLHINSLELGDSAVYFCASSQETGGVNTEAFFGQGTRLTVV.

This clonotype showed up just a few times. Here the CDR3 DNA reads TGTGCCAGCAGCTTACTAGGACAGGATTACAATGAGCAGTTCTTC. Amino acid sequence: CASSLLGQDYNEQFF. The J gene is TRBJ2-1, the V gene TRBV11-2; 7 bases match TRBD1. Germline V lookup: CDR1 SGHAT, CDR2 FQNNGV. The trim removed 2 bases at V and 4 bases at J, leaving 5 bases unmatched. The CDR3 covers 15 residues.

This clonotype was seen once. The rearrangement joins TRBV6-1 to TRBJ2-1; a possible D gene is TRBD1 (5 bases). Trimming removed 6 bases from V and 0 bases from J, with 12 bases in between. Germline CDR1 reads MNHNS; CDR2 reads SASEGT. This CDR3 spans 15 amino acids. The CDR3 nucleotides read TGTGCCAGCAGATCCCAGGGTAGCTCCTACAATGAGCAGTTCTTC. Translation gives CASRSQGSSYNEQFF.

In this sample, this clonotype turned up many times. The J gene is TRBJ2-3, the V gene TRBV12-3 or TRBV12-4; 8 bases are a match to TRBD2. The CDR3 consists of 15 residues. V trimming: 4 bases; J trimming: 10 bases; junction bases outside the gene matches: 13. CDR3 amino acids: CASSYRFQTSVAQYF. Here the CDR3 DNA reads TGTGCCAGCAGTTACCGCTTTCAGACTAGCGTGGCGCAGTATTTT.

The V call is TRBV5-1, the J call TRBJ2-5; 8 bases agree with TRBD2. The CDR3 covers 15 residues. J was trimmed by 2 bases and V by 4 bases; bases with no gene match: 7. Germline V CDR1 and CDR2: SGHRS, YFSETQ. CDR3 protein: CASSEAASGQETQYF. The CDR3 coding sequence is TGCGCCAGCAGCGAGGCGGCTAGCGGGCAAGAGACCCAGTACTTC.

This clonotype has more than one count but fewer than ten. CDR3 in amino acids: CASSRRKGQETQYF. The CDR3 nucleotides read TGTGCCAGCTCACGCCGAAAAGGCCAAGAGACCCAGTACTTC. The chain uses TRBV18 and TRBJ2-5; D not certain. The CDR3 extends over 14 amino acids. With 4 bases removed from V and 1 base from J, the gap between germline ends came to 10 bases. The germline gives CDR1 KGHSH, CDR2 LQKENI.

The chain combines TRBV2 with TRBJ2-7; the D gene is possibly TRBD2 (7 bases). Germline values: CDR1 SNHLY, CDR2 FYNNEI. Trimming took off 3 bases at V and 0 bases at J, with 12 bases between the two ends. The CDR3 consists of 15 residues. CDR3 sequence (DNA): TGTGCCAGCAGTGAGATCGGGGGGCTCTCCTACGAGCAGTACTTC. This gives the protein CASSEIGGLSYEQYF. Full variable domain (missing parts from reference TRBV2 and TRBJ2-7): EPEVTQTPSHQVTQMGQEVILRCVPISNHLYFYWYRQILGQKVEFLVSFYNNEISEKSEIFDDQFSVERPDGSNFTLKIRSTKLEDSAMYFCASSEIGGLSYEQYFGPGTRLTVT.

V is TRBV7-2 and J is TRBJ2-5; 8 bases fit TRBD2. Germline V gene data show CDR1 as SGHTA and CDR2 as FQGNSA. CDR3 size: 16 residues. V trimming: 1 base; J trimming: 1 base; junction bases outside the gene matches: 5. The CDR3 spells CASSLGKLAAQETQYF. CDR3 nucleotide sequence: TGTGCCAGCAGCTTAGGGAAACTAGCGGCCCAAGAGACCCAGTACTTC.

The V call is TRBV3-1, the J call TRBJ2-5; 9 bases align to TRBD1. Germline lookup yields CDR1 LGHDT and CDR2 YNNKEL (reference sequence). The length of the CDR3 is 16 residues. V gave up 4 bases and J gave up 2 bases; unmatched junction bases: 8. The CDR3 spells CASSRNGQGRQETQYF. Here the CDR3 DNA reads TGTGCCAGCAGCCGCAACGGACAGGGGCGACAAGAGACCCAGTACTTC.

This clonotype was picked up a small number of times. V usage is TRBV11-2 and J usage is TRBJ2-4, with TRBD2 matching over 10 bases. V trimming: 2 bases; J trimming: 0 bases; junction bases outside the gene matches: 7. CDR1 is SGHAT, CDR2 FQNNGV, per germline. This CDR3 comprises 18 residues. CDR3 nucleotide sequence: TGTGCCAGCAGCTTAACCCTAGCGGGGGCCCTAGCCAAAAACATTCAGTACTTC. It encodes CASSLTLAGALAKNIQYF.

This chain joins TRBV24-1 and TRBJ2-3, with 10 bases that match TRBD2. Germline V lookup: CDR1 KGHDR, CDR2 SFDVKD. The CDR3 is 18 residues long. J lost 0 bases, V lost 4 bases, and 9 bases had no gene match. CDR3 DNA sequence: TGTGCCACCAGTGAACGACCAAAGGGACTAGCGAGCACAGATACGCAGTATTTT. Amino acid sequence: CATSERPKGLASTDTQYF.

The chain joins TRBV20-1 to TRBJ2-7, with D maybe TRBD1 (6 bases). This CDR3 comprises 12 residues. V lost 4 bases and J lost 3, with 10 bases in between. Germline-derived CDR1 and CDR2 are DFQATT and SNEGSKA (reference sequence). The DNA of the CDR3 is TGCAGTGCTACCCCCAGGGGCTACGAGCAGTACTTC. Residues: CSATPRGYEQYF.

The chain is built from TRBV3-1 and TRBJ2-5; D may be TRBD1 (7 bases). This CDR3 spans 16 amino acids. CDR1 is LGHDT and CDR2 is YNNKEL in the germline V gene (reference sequence). The germline V and J ends were trimmed by 6 bases and 2 bases, with 19 bases remaining between them. In DNA, the CDR3 is TGTGCCAGCAGTTACAGGGGCCAGCGGGTACAAGAGACCCAGTACTTC. Translated, it gives CASSYRGQRVQETQYF.

This chain joins TRBV6-6 and TRBJ1-3; D may be TRBD1 (6 bases). V was shortened by 10 bases and J by 7 bases, with 17 bases between the two germline ends. Germline CDR1 reads MNHNY; CDR2 reads SVGAGI (reference sequence). There are 13 residues in the CDR3. The CDR3 protein is CAISRGGRNTIYF. For the CDR3, the DNA is TGTGCCATCTCTAGGGGGGGCCGGAACACCATATATTTT.

The chain is built from TRBV20-1 and TRBJ2-7, with no clear D. This CDR3 has 14 amino acids. Germline lookup yields CDR1 DFQATT and CDR2 SNEGSKA (reference sequence). Trimming pared 6 bases from V and 4 bases from J, leaving 19 bases between. The CDR3 bases are TGCAGTGCCCCAAGTGAAAGAGGACCTTACGAGCAGTACTTC. It is translated as CSAPSERGPYEQYF.

The chain has TRBV14 and TRBJ2-7; perhaps TRBD1 as D (5 bases). V gave up 0 bases and J gave up 0 bases, with 15 bases separating them. The CDR3 extends over 17 amino acids. From germline, CDR1 is SGHDN and CDR2 FVKESK. This chain's CDR3 is CASSQDRTPDFSYEQYF. DNA for the CDR3: TGTGCCAGCAGCCAAGATAGGACACCCGATTTCTCCTACGAGCAGTACTTC. The full variable domain, in which reference TRBV14 and TRBJ2-7 provide the parts outside the CDR3, is EAGVTQFPSHSVIEKGQTVTLRCDPISGHDNLYWYRRVMGKEIKFLLHFVKESKQDESGMPNNRFLAERTGGTYSTLKVQPAELEDSGVYFCASSQDRTPDFSYEQYFGPGTRLTVT.

This clonotype was found a few times. The rearrangement links TRBV21-1 to TRBJ2-7; no check of the table's D call, TRBD2, against the DNA was made. TRBV21-1 is shown as a pseudogene. This CDR3 is 15 amino acids long. CDR3 amino acids: CASSKKGIKDYEQYF. In DNA form, the CDR3 reads TGTGCCAGCAGCAAAAAGGGCATTAAAGATTACGAGCAGTACTTC.

There are a few counts of this clonotype. This chain connects TRBV29-1 to TRBJ1-2; D unresolved. V was pared by 2 bases and J by 6 bases, with 13 bases between. The CDR3 covers 13 residues. CDR1 is SQVTM and CDR2 is ANQGSEA in the germline V gene. CDR3 in amino acids: CSVENGSWNGYTF. The DNA of the CDR3 is TGCAGCGTTGAAAACGGGAGTTGGAATGGCTACACCTTC.

This clonotype was seen just once. The chain combines TRBV20-1 with TRBJ1-3; D may be TRBD1 (5 bases). The CDR3 runs to 15 residues. V was pared by 6 bases and J by 0 bases, with 15 bases between. Germline V CDR1 and CDR2: DFQATT, SNEGSKA (reference sequence). Here the CDR3 DNA reads TGCAGTGCCACCTACGGGACGCTCTCTGGAAACACCATATATTTT. Amino acid sequence: CSATYGTLSGNTIYF.

This rearrangement joins TRBV30 to TRBJ1-3; D is ambiguous. V was shortened by 1 base and J by 8 bases, with 18 bases between the two germline ends. Per germline, CDR1 GTSNPN and CDR2 SVGIG (reference sequence). This CDR3 comprises 15 residues. The CDR3 loop is CAWSAIVPYRDTIYF. The CDR3 DNA sequence: TGTGCCTGGAGTGCGATCGTTCCTTATCGGGACACCATATATTTT.

This clonotype was counted a few times. The chain carries TRBV7-2 and TRBJ2-7; D possibly uses TRBD1 or TRBD2 (5 bases each). V dropped 5 bases and J dropped 5 bases, with 16 bases sitting between them. Germline CDR1 and CDR2: SGHTA and FQGNSA. The CDR3 spans 14 residues. In nucleotides, the CDR3 is TGTGCCAGCAGCCAAATTAACGGGGACGACGAGCAGTACTTC. It translates to CASSQINGDDEQYF.

In this sample, this clonotype turned up a few times. The chain uses TRBV5-1 and TRBJ2-3; maybe TRBD1 (6 bases). Germline lookup yields CDR1 SGHRS and CDR2 YFSETQ. This CDR3 spans 13 amino acids. The germline V and J ends were trimmed by 5 bases and 4 bases, with 11 bases remaining between them. CDR3 sequence reads: CASRNRESDTQYF. In nucleotides, the CDR3 is TGCGCCAGCAGGAACAGGGAATCAGATACGCAGTATTTT.

The chain is built from TRBV5-5 and TRBJ2-5; D not resolved. Germline V gives CDR1 SGHKS, CDR2 YYEKEE (reference sequence). The V gene lost 3 bases and the J gene lost 7 bases, with 13 bases spanning the gap. The CDR3 covers 13 residues. DNA of the CDR3: TGTGCCAGCAGCTCCATGTTACGTGCGACCCAGTACTTC. Protein sequence: CASSSMLRATQYF.

The V call is TRBV11-1, the J call TRBJ2-2, with D uncertain. V was shortened by 5 bases and J by 1 base, with 8 bases between the two germline ends. Looked up from germline, CDR1 is SGHAT and CDR2 is FQDESV (reference sequence). The CDR3 length is 14 residues. The CDR3 reads CASSQTKNTGELFF. DNA of the CDR3: TGTGCCAGCAGCCAGACAAAGAACACCGGGGAGCTGTTTTTT.

The chain joins TRBV27 to TRBJ1-2; TRBD1 might be the D (5 bases). The CDR3 length is 13 residues. The germline CDR1 and CDR2 sequences are MNHEY and SMNVEV (reference sequence). V was pared by 0 bases and J by 8 bases, with 10 bases between. The CDR3 sequence is CASSLSRGTGYTF. DNA for the CDR3: TGTGCCAGCAGTTTATCTCGGGGGACCGGCTACACCTTC.

This clonotype was observed a few times. The V call is TRBV3-1, the J call TRBJ2-6; D is unclear. Germline V gene sequence: CDR1 LGHDT, CDR2 YNNKEL (reference sequence). The ends were cut back, 4 bases at V and 3 bases at J, with 10 bases in the middle. The CDR3 loop spans 15 amino acids. The CDR3 reads CASSPSGNGANVLTF. In nucleotides, the CDR3 is TGTGCCAGCAGCCCCTCTGGAAATGGGGCCAACGTCCTGACTTTC.

This clonotype was detected a few times. The chain uses TRBV4-3 and TRBJ2-6; D is ambiguous. The germline gives CDR1 LGHNA, CDR2 YSLEER. The CDR3 is 17 residues long. V lost 1 base to trimming and J lost 0 bases, with 10 bases between them. CDR3 sequence: CASSQGKKSSGANVLTF. CDR3 nucleotides: TGCGCCAGCAGCCAAGGGAAGAAGTCCTCTGGGGCCAACGTCCTGACTTTC.

The chain links TRBV6-5 to TRBJ2-7; no clear D. Per germline, CDR1 MNHEY and CDR2 SVGAGI. The CDR3 covers 15 residues. Trimming stripped 0 bases from V and 6 bases from J, with 15 bases between. CDR3 residues: CASSYSSRRVGEQYF. The CDR3 region has the DNA TGTGCCAGCAGTTACTCGAGCCGCCGGGTGGGCGAGCAGTACTTC.